This T cell receptor beta chain was retrieved from a study of blood T cell repertoires in COVID-19. The method was immunoSEQ multiplex PCR; TCRdb's version includes in-frame clones alone and lacks a portion of them. The sample consists of 200,000 to 250,000 clones, about 87% of them appearing once. The CDR3 is made up of 14 amino acids. With 2 bases clipped from V and 4 bases from J, the junction kept 2 bases outside the gene matches. Germline V gene lookup returns CDR1 KGHSH and CDR2 LQKENI. Sequencing used peripheral blood. This clonotype was obtained from a man aged 25 to 40 with COVID-19, enrolled during active disease. The V and J genes are TRBV18 and TRBJ2-7; 10 bases match TRBD1. CDR3 nucleotides: TGTGCCAGCTCACCAGGGACAGGGGTTTACGAGCAGTACTTC. Amino acid sequence: CASSPGTGVYEQYF.